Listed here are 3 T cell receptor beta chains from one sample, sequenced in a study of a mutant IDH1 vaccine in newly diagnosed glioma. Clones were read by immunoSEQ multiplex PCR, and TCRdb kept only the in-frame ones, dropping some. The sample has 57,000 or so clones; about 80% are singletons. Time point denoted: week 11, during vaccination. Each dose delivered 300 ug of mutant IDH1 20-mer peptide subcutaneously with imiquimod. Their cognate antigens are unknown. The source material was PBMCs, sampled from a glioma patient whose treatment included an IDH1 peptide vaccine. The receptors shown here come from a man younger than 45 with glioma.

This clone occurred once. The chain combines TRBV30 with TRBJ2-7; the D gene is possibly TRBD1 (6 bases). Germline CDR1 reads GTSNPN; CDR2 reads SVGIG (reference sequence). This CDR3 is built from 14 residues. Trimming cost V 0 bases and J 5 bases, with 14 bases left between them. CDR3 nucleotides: TGTGCCTGGAGTGTACAGGGCGCCAGAGACGAGCAGTACTTC. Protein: CAWSVQGARDEQYF.

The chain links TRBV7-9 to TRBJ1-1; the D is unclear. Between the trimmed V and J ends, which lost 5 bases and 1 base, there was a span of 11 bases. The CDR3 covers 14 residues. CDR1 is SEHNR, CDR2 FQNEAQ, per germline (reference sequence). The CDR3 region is CASSQETENTEAFF. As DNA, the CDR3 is TGTGCCAGCAGCCAGGAGACCGAGAACACTGAAGCTTTCTTT.

CDR3 amino acids: CASSTQSNTEAFF. The CDR3, as DNA: TGTGCCAGCAGTACTCAGTCTAACACTGAAGCTTTCTTT. The chain carries TRBV6-6 and TRBJ1-1; D remains ambiguous. The CDR3 sequence is 13 residues long. The germline V and J ends were trimmed by 5 bases and 2 bases, with 9 bases remaining between them. Germline V gene sequence: CDR1 MNHNY, CDR2 SVGAGI (reference sequence).